What follows are 17 T cell receptor beta chains derived from one specimen sequenced in a study of identifying expanded T cells in peripheral blood. Sequencing was performed with immunoSEQ multiplex PCR; in TCRdb, only in-frame clones are kept and a portion is missing. The profile shows tens of thousands of clones, roughly 86% of them singletons. The specimen sequenced was blood. The receptors shown here come from a person aged 18 to 70 in good health.

This chain uses TRBV11-2 with TRBJ1-1; weak D call: TRBD1 (5 bases). V lost 1 base to trimming and J lost 4 bases, with 10 bases between them. Germline CDR1 reads SGHAT; CDR2 reads FQNNGV. This CDR3 comprises 14 residues. The CDR3 reads CASSLAGGFTEAFF. CDR3 nucleotides: TGTGCCAGCAGCTTAGCTGGGGGGTTCACTGAAGCTTTCTTT.

Turning to this clone: A junction boundary mismatches the germline segment, possibly from a read error. J is TRBJ2-5 and V is TRBV7-8; D may be TRBD1 (6 bases). This CDR3 contains 14 residues. Per germline, CDR1 SGHVS and CDR2 FQNEAQ. CDR3 region: CASSLGQIREAQYF. In DNA form, the CDR3 reads TGTGCCAGCAGCCTTGGACAGATAAGAGAGGCCCAGTACTTC. Looking up the rest from reference TRBV7-8 and TRBJ2-5 gives the full variable domain: GAGVSQSPRYKVAKRGQDVALRCDPISGHVSLFWYQQALGQGPEFLTYFQNEAQLDKSGLPSDRFFAERPEGSVSTLKIQRTQQEDSAVYLCASSLGQIREAQYFGPGTRLLVL.

The chain uses TRBV7-2 and TRBJ2-5, with unresolved D. V gave up 1 base and J gave up 2 bases, with 11 bases separating them. Germline CDR1 reads SGHTA; CDR2 reads FQGNSA. The CDR3 consists of 15 residues. The CDR3 loop is CASSLGLPSQETQYF. CDR3 DNA: TGTGCCAGCAGCTTAGGGTTGCCTTCTCAAGAGACCCAGTACTTC.

V usage is TRBV5-6 and J usage is TRBJ2-5; D possibly corresponds to TRBD1 (5 bases). Germline CDR1 is SGHDT and CDR2 is YYEEEE. There are 14 residues in the CDR3. V was pared by 3 bases and J by 5 bases, with 14 bases between. CDR3 residues: CASSSRAGLETQYF. The CDR3 DNA reads as TGTGCCAGCAGCTCTAGGGCAGGGTTGGAGACCCAGTACTTC.

The CDR3 region is CASSLGTSGRVDTGELFF. The CDR3 DNA reads as TGTGCCAGCAGTCTGGGGACTAGCGGGAGGGTAGACACCGGGGAGCTGTTTTTT. The V gene is TRBV28, the J gene TRBJ2-2; 16 bases agree with TRBD2. Germline loops: CDR1 MDHEN, CDR2 SYDVKM. The CDR3 runs 18 residues. After removal of 5 bases from V and 3 bases from J, the junction contained 6 bases not matched to a gene. Looking up the rest from reference TRBV28 and TRBJ2-2 gives the full variable domain: DVKVTQSSRYLVKRTGEKVFLECVQDMDHENMFWYRQDPGLGLRLIYFSYDVKMKEKGDIPEGYSVSREKKERFSLILESASTNQTSMYLCASSLGTSGRVDTGELFFGEGSRLTVL.

The CDR3 DNA reads TGTGCCAGTAGACCGACGGCCGGGGAGCTGTTTTTT. This sequence encodes CASRPTAGELFF. V is TRBV6-5 and J is TRBJ2-2; D unclear. Between the trimmed V and J ends, which lost 9 bases and 6 bases, there was a span of 11 bases. In germline, CDR1 is MNHEY, CDR2 SVGAGI. The CDR3 runs to 12 residues.

The J gene is TRBJ2-7, the V gene TRBV29-1; D unresolved. From germline, CDR1 is SQVTM and CDR2 ANQGSEA. The germline V and J ends were trimmed by 1 base and 4 bases, with 11 bases remaining between them. The CDR3 spans 13 residues. The CDR3 region is CSVEVEAGYEQYF. CDR3 coding DNA: TGCAGCGTTGAAGTCGAGGCAGGTTACGAGCAGTACTTC.

V gene TRBV18 combines with J gene TRBJ2-7; D is perhaps TRBD1 (6 bases). Germline CDR1 and CDR2: KGHSH and LQKENI. Deletions cut 4 bases from V and 1 base from J, with 23 bases between. The CDR3 runs to 18 residues. The CDR3 nucleotides are TGTGCCAGCTCACTTAGCAAACCGGGACAAACCAATTCCTACGAGCAGTACTTC. This gives the protein CASSLSKPGQTNSYEQYF.

The chain has TRBV19 and TRBJ2-7; 7 bases line up with TRBD1. J gave up 1 base and V 5 bases, and 11 bases lay outside the gene matches. The CDR3 loop spans 16 amino acids. Germline V gene sequence: CDR1 LNHDA, CDR2 SQIVND (reference sequence). CDR3 in DNA: TGTGCCAGTAGTCACTTTAGGGACAGCACATCCTACGAGCAGTACTTC. Translation gives CASSHFRDSTSYEQYF.

The chain couples TRBV4-3 to TRBJ2-1; D remains unclear. V lost 0 bases and J 10 bases, leaving 13 bases between the germline ends. The CDR3 length is 14 residues. CDR1 is LGHNA and CDR2 is YSLEER in the germline V gene. CDR3 DNA sequence: TGCGCCAGCAGCCAAGATCTGCGACCCCAGGAGCAGTTCTTC. It translates to CASSQDLRPQEQFF.

This chain links TRBV5-5 with TRBJ1-5; no firm D call. Trimming left V 4 bases short and J 0 bases short, with 8 bases between. CDR3 length: 14 amino acids. Per the germline V gene, CDR1 is SGHKS and CDR2 is YYEKEE (reference sequence). CDR3 protein: CASSHLDSNQPQHF. The CDR3 bases are TGTGCCAGCAGCCACCTGGATAGCAATCAGCCCCAGCATTTT.

V and J are TRBV29-1 and TRBJ1-1; D call uncertain. Germline CDR1 and CDR2: SQVTM and ANQGSEA. V lost 1 base to trimming and J lost 1 base, with 7 bases between them. The CDR3 extends over 13 amino acids. Here the CDR3 DNA reads TGCAGCGTTGAAGTAATACCGAACACTGAAGCTTTCTTT. This encodes CSVEVIPNTEAFF.

This chain joins TRBV9 and TRBJ2-3; 7 nucleotides align to TRBD1. The germline V gene has CDR1 SGDLS and CDR2 YYNGEE. Trimming at V came to 6 bases and at J to 1 base, leaving 8 bases not matched to a gene. The CDR3 spans 15 residues. The CDR3 is CASTRKGAGTDTQYF. CDR3 coding DNA: TGTGCCAGCACCAGGAAGGGGGCCGGCACAGATACGCAGTATTTT.

This clone was seen once. The chain is built from TRBV7-2 and TRBJ2-5, with D possibly TRBD2 on 6 matching bases. The CDR3 has 13 amino acids. V shed 6 bases and J shed 5 bases, with 13 bases lying between them. Germline V gives CDR1 SGHTA, CDR2 FQGNSA. The CDR3 loop is CASSWTKRETQYF. The CDR3 nucleotides are TGTGCCAGCAGTTGGACTAAGCGGGAGACCCAGTACTTC.

The chain joins TRBV28 to TRBJ2-4; 10 bases are a match to TRBD1. The CDR3 is made up of 14 amino acids. Germline V gene lookup returns CDR1 MDHEN and CDR2 SYDVKM. Germline trimming cut 6 bases from V and 9 bases from J; bases unmatched to any gene: 8. CDR3 sequence reads: CASSPGQGIGIQYF. The CDR3, as DNA: TGTGCCAGCAGCCCGGGACAGGGGATTGGCATTCAGTACTTC.

The chain couples TRBV4-1 to TRBJ2-7; D might be TRBD1 (6 bases). CDR3 length equals 13 residues. CDR1 MGHRA and CDR2 YSYEKL come from the germline V gene. Trimming stripped 3 bases from V and 5 bases from J, with 11 bases between. CDR3: CASSQIRGHEQYF. The CDR3 nucleotides read TGCGCCAGCAGCCAGATCAGGGGCCACGAGCAGTACTTC.

In its sample, this clone ranks as medium-sized (0.01 to 0.1%). V is TRBV28 and J is TRBJ2-7, with D possibly matching TRBD1 (6 bases). Germline V gives CDR1 MDHEN, CDR2 SYDVKM. The CDR3 has 17 residues. V was pared by 2 bases and J by 4 bases, with 21 bases between. Here the CDR3 DNA reads TGTGCCAGCAGTTTAGGAGAGGGGGATGTTACGAGGTACGAGCAGTACTTC. It is translated as CASSLGEGDVTRYEQYF.